These 21 T cell receptor beta chains came from one sample sequenced in a study of high-grade serous ovarian cancer treatment subgroups. The protocol was immunoSEQ multiplex PCR, while the TCRdb copy is restricted to in-frame clones and leaves out a portion. The sample consists of under 4,000 clones, 70% to 80% of them appearing once. The tumor samples were collected prior to definitive surgery or chemotherapy. The sample comprised tumor tissue. These TCRs come from a human donor with high-grade serous ovarian cancer.

DNA for the CDR3: TGCGCCAGCAGCCGAACCTTCGGGGGGCGTACAGATACGCAGTATTTT. This translates into CASSRTFGGRTDTQYF. J is TRBJ2-3 and V is TRBV4-1; D is possibly TRBD2 (7 bases). V lost 4 bases and J lost 3, with 17 bases in between. CDR1 is MGHRA, CDR2 YSYEKL, per germline. The CDR3 spans 16 residues.

This CDR3 reads CASSLERGLNQPQHF. CDR3 coding DNA: TGTGCCAGCAGCTTAGAACGAGGGTTAAATCAGCCCCAGCATTTT. The rearrangement joins TRBV7-2 to TRBJ1-5; D is unresolved. The CDR3 runs to 15 residues. The germline V gene encodes CDR1 SGHTA and CDR2 FQGNSA. Between the trimmed V and J ends, which lost 1 base and 4 bases, there was a span of 11 bases.

The chain is built from TRBV6-1 and TRBJ1-5; D not certain. The V end lost 3 bases, the J end lost 2 bases, and 5 bases lay between the germline ends. Germline V lookup: CDR1 MNHNS, CDR2 SASEGT. The CDR3 is 13 amino acids. The CDR3 protein is CASSDGGNQPQHF. CDR3 sequence (DNA): TGTGCCAGCAGTGACGGAGGCAATCAGCCCCAGCATTTT.

The J gene is TRBJ1-4, the V gene TRBV5-1, with 7 positions matching TRBD1. This CDR3 region has 14 residues. The germline V gene has CDR1 SGHRS and CDR2 YFSETQ. V shed 4 bases, J shed 4 bases, and the junction held 4 bases outside the gene matches. CDR3 amino acids: CASSAGTVNEKLFF. CDR3 bases: TGCGCCAGCAGCGCCGGGACAGTTAATGAAAAACTGTTTTTT.

The CDR3 spells CASSAEETQYF. The CDR3 DNA reads TGTGCCAGCAGCGCCGAAGAGACCCAGTACTTC. The genes are TRBV9 and TRBJ2-5; D ambiguous. The germline V gene has CDR1 SGDLS and CDR2 YYNGEE. V gave up 3 bases and J gave up 3 bases, with 3 bases separating them. The CDR3 sequence is 11 residues long.

The chain couples TRBV28 to TRBJ2-3; 9 positions match TRBD2. CDR1 and CDR2 from the germline V gene are MDHEN and SYDVKM. The CDR3 is 12 amino acids. The junction had 4 bases not matched to a gene; V was cut back by 6 bases and J by 9 bases. The CDR3: CASSPLAGTQYF. For the CDR3, the DNA is TGTGCCAGCAGCCCCCTAGCGGGAACGCAGTATTTT.

The rearrangement links TRBV5-1 to TRBJ2-5, with 9 bases that match TRBD1. The J call is uncertain, as TRBJ2-7 better fits the DNA end. The CDR3 length is 16 residues. Germline V lookup: CDR1 SGHRS, CDR2 YFSETQ. The CDR3 here is CASVREPGQGAHEQYF. CDR3 in DNA: TGCGCCAGCGTCCGAGAGCCGGGACAGGGCGCCCACGAGCAGTACTTC.

The genes are TRBV10-1 and TRBJ2-3; 7 nucleotides align to TRBD2. Unmatched junction bases numbered 7, after V lost 3 bases and J lost 4 bases. The CDR3 extends over 15 amino acids. Per the germline V gene, CDR1 is WNHNN and CDR2 is SYGVQD (reference sequence). In nucleotides, the CDR3 is TGCGCCAGCAGTGAAGCGGGAAGGAGCCCAGATACGCAGTATTTT. Encoded protein: CASSEAGRSPDTQYF.

The chain is built from TRBV5-1 and TRBJ1-1, with 8 bases fitting TRBD1. The CDR3 has 15 amino acids. Germline V lookup: CDR1 SGHRS, CDR2 YFSETQ. After removal of 4 bases from V and 1 base from J, the junction contained 6 bases not matched to a gene. This chain's CDR3 is CASSPRGTGNTEAFF. As DNA, the CDR3 is TGCGCCAGCAGCCCACGGGGGACAGGGAACACTGAAGCTTTCTTT.

The chain employs TRBV28 and TRBJ1-1; D uncertain. Germline loops: CDR1 MDHEN, CDR2 SYDVKM. The CDR3 loop spans 13 amino acids. V gave up 5 bases and J gave up 6 bases, with 13 bases separating them. The CDR3 sequence is CASSMRPSAEAFF. The CDR3 DNA is TGTGCCAGCAGTATGAGACCCTCAGCTGAAGCTTTCTTT. Variable domain in full (rest from reference TRBV28 and TRBJ1-1): DVKVTQSSRYLVKRTGEKVFLECVQDMDHENMFWYRQDPGLGLRLIYFSYDVKMKEKGDIPEGYSVSREKKERFSLILESASTNQTSMYLCASSMRPSAEAFFGQGTRLTVV.

The chain recombines TRBV28 with TRBJ1-2; D is undetermined. The CDR3 runs to 13 residues. V was clipped by 5 bases and J by 4 bases, with 11 bases between them. The germline CDR1 and CDR2 sequences are MDHEN and SYDVKM. CDR3 DNA: TGTGCCAGCAGTCTAACCGAGCGCTATGGCTACACCTTC. This gives the protein CASSLTERYGYTF.

This sequence joins TRBV2 and TRBJ1-1, with D possibly being TRBD1 (6 bases). Trimming stripped 9 bases from V and 1 base from J, with 6 bases between. Germline CDR1 and CDR2: SNHLY and FYNNEI. This CDR3 region has 11 residues. This chain's CDR3 is CARGQNTEAFF. CDR3 DNA: TGTGCCAGGGGACAGAACACTGAAGCTTTCTTT.

The chain carries TRBV18 and TRBJ2-7; no clear D gene. In germline, CDR1 is KGHSH, CDR2 LQKENI. There are 14 residues in the CDR3. Trimming removed 6 bases at V and 4 bases at J, with 16 bases between. The CDR3 sequence is CASSTTEKMYEQYF. CDR3 nucleotide sequence: TGTGCCAGCTCGACAACGGAGAAGATGTACGAGCAGTACTTC.

This clone was found a few times. The gene calls are TRBV6-6 and TRBJ2-7; D call uncertain. Germline loops: CDR1 MNHNY, CDR2 SVGAGI (reference sequence). The V and J ends lost 6 bases and 8 bases respectively, with 20 bases between them. The CDR3 is made up of 14 amino acids. The chain's CDR3 is CASSPGPDRYKQYF. The CDR3 DNA is TGTGCCAGCAGCCCCGGTCCAGACCGGTACAAGCAGTACTTC.

V gene TRBV6-1 combines with J gene TRBJ2-1, with no clear D. CDR1 MNHNS and CDR2 SASEGT come from the germline V gene. The CDR3 is 13 residues long. V lost 4 bases and J lost 6, with 10 bases in between. CDR3 coding DNA: TGTGCCAGCAGTGTCCGTCCGTCCAATGAGCAGTTCTTC. This encodes CASSVRPSNEQFF.

The chain is built from TRBV28 and TRBJ1-6; D possibly corresponds to TRBD1 (6 bases). This CDR3 region has 15 residues. CDR1 is MDHEN and CDR2 is SYDVKM in the germline V gene. The germline V and J ends were trimmed by 5 bases and 5 bases, with 13 bases remaining between them. The CDR3 spells CASSPGAGDNSPLHF. CDR3 DNA sequence: TGTGCCAGCAGTCCCGGGGCAGGGGATAATTCACCCCTCCACTTT.

CDR3 in amino acids: CSVGDHSNQPQHF. The CDR3 DNA follows: TGCAGCGTTGGGGACCATAGCAATCAGCCCCAGCATTTT. This rearrangement joins TRBV29-1 to TRBJ1-5; TRBD1 might be the D (5 bases). The CDR3 sequence is 13 residues long. The ends were cut back, 4 bases at V and 0 bases at J, with 7 bases in the middle. Germline V gives CDR1 SQVTM, CDR2 ANQGSEA.

The chain joins TRBV27 to TRBJ2-1; a possible D gene is TRBD1 (6 bases). This CDR3 has 15 amino acids. In germline, CDR1 is MNHEY, CDR2 SMNVEV (reference sequence). V lost 2 bases and J lost 9, with 17 bases in between. Here the CDR3 reads CASSLVGRGKGEQFF. In DNA form, the CDR3 reads TGTGCCAGCAGTTTAGTCGGCAGGGGAAAGGGTGAGCAGTTCTTC.

The chain couples TRBV11-2 to TRBJ1-6, with TRBD1 identical over 8 bases. The germline gives CDR1 SGHAT, CDR2 FQNNGV. J was trimmed by 10 bases and V by 5 bases; bases with no gene match: 7. The CDR3 runs to 14 residues. CDR3 nucleotides: TGTGCCAGCAGCCCGACAGGGGATCGATCACCCCTCCACTTT. It is translated as CASSPTGDRSPLHF.

In the case of this clone: At one end the junction does not follow the germline gene, possibly because of a read error. The chain recombines TRBV10-3 with TRBJ2-7; 11 nucleotides align to TRBD2. CDR1 is ENHRY, CDR2 SYGVKD, per germline. The CDR3 length is 15 residues. The CDR3 protein is CASSEGLAEAYEQYF. The CDR3 DNA sequence: TGTGCCAGCAGTGAGGGACTAGCGGAAGCCTACGAGCAGTACTTC.

The chain carries TRBV27 and TRBJ2-2; 15 bases are shared with TRBD2. CDR1 is MNHEY and CDR2 is SMNVEV in the germline V gene (reference sequence). The length of the CDR3 is 20 residues. The V gene end was trimmed by 2 bases and the J gene end by 7 bases; junction bases not matched to a gene: 14. CDR3 sequence (DNA): TGTGCCAGCAGTTTAAGGCCCCCCGGACTAGCGGGAGGGCCGGGCGGGGAGCTGTTTTTT. This sequence encodes CASSLRPPGLAGGPGGELFF.